This TCR beta chain was retrieved from a study of human CD4 T cells and Enterobacteriaceae. Study outcomes and limitations: Specific clonotypes appeared less expanded ex vivo than cross-reactive ones.

Worth noting for this clone: The antigen is unknown.

Memory CD4+ T cells were sorted as all CD4+ cells except CD45RA+CCR7+CD95- naive cells, over 95% pure. CD4+ T cells and monocytes were enriched with CD4 and CD14 microbeads. CD8+, CD14+, CD16+, CD56+, CD19+ and CD25-bright cells were excluded before sorting. Ex vivo total memory CD4+ samples were deeply sequenced, detecting one cell in 200,000. Measured with immunoSEQ multiplex PCR; TCRdb has only the in-frame clones, and not every one. This table holds about 29,000 clones, 70% to 85% found once. Germline V gives CDR1 SGHTA, CDR2 FQGTGA. V lost 2 bases, J lost 1 base, and 1 base stayed unmatched. The CDR3 is 14 residues long.

This chain joins TRBV7-3 and TRBJ1-1; 7 bases match TRBD1. This receptor was identified in a human donor in good health. Sequenced input: memory CD4+ T cells from blood. The CDR3 sequence: CASSLGTANTEAFF. The DNA for the CDR3 is TGTGCCAGCAGCTTAGGGACAGCGAACACTGAAGCTTTCTTT.